This TCR beta chain was retrieved from a study of OX40 agonist ivuxolimab in advanced cancers. General study results and limits: Some nonresponders additionally presented with little normalized T-cell clonal expansion.

As concerns this clone: The antigen is not known.

The method was immunoSEQ multiplex PCR; TCRdb's version includes in-frame clones alone and lacks a portion of them. The sample holds about 26,000 clones, about 83% seen once. This CDR3 has 14 amino acids. Losses at the gene ends were 2 bases for V and 4 bases for J; bases not matched to a gene: 2. Germline V gives CDR1 SNHLY, CDR2 FYNNEI. Here the sequenced sample was CD4+ or CD8+ T cells sorted from blood, taken in a trial of the OX40 agonist ivuxolimab. The chain joins TRBV2 to TRBJ1-2; 9 nucleotides match TRBD1. This TCR came from an adult with an advanced solid tumor such as melanoma, head and neck, liver or kidney cancer. The CDR3 here is CASSESTGGYGYTF. The CDR3 DNA reads as TGTGCCAGCAGTGAATCGACAGGGGGCTATGGCTACACCTTC. Full variable domain (rest looked up from reference TRBV2 and TRBJ1-2): EPEVTQTPSHQVTQMGQEVILRCVPISNHLYFYWYRQILGQKVEFLVSFYNNEISEKSEIFDDQFSVERPDGSNFTLKIRSTKLEDSAMYFCASSESTGGYGYTFGSGTRLTVV.